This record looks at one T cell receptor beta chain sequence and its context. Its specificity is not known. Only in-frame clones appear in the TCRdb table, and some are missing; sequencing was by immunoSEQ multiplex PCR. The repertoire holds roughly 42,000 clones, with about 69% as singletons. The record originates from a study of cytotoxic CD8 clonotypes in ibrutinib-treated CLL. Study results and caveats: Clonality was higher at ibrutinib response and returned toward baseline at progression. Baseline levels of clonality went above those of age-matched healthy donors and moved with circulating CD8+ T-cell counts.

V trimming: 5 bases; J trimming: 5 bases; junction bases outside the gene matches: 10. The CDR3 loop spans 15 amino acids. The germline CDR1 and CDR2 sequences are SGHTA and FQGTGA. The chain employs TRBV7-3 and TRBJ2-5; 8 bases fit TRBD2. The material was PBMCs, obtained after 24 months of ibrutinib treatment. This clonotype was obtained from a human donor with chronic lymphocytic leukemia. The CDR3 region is CASSLRRGAVETQYF. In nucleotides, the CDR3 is TGTGCCAGCAGCCTTAGGCGGGGGGCTGTTGAGACCCAGTACTTC.